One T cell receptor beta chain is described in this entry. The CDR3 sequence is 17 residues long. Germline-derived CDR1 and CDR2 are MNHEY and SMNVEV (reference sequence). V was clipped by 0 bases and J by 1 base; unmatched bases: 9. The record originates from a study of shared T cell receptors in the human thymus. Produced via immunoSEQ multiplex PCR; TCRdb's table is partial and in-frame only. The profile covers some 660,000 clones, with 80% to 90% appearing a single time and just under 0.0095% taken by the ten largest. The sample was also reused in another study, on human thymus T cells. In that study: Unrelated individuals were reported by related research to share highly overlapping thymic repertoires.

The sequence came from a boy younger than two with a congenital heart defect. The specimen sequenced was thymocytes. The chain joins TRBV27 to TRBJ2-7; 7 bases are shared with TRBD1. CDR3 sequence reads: CASSLSNRQGWSYEQYF. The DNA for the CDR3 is TGTGCCAGCAGTTTATCTAACCGACAGGGTTGGTCCTACGAGCAGTACTTC.